A selection of T cell receptor beta chains follows, all from one sample in a study of vaccination and CD4 T cells after COVID-19. Which antigens these TCRs recognize remains unknown. From the PCR reads, TCRdb called clonotypes with MiXCR, one entry per CDR3 protein. This sample has under 20,000 distinct CDR3 sequences, with around 43% found just once. This material consisted of CD4+ T cells from blood, cultured in vitro, taken about 7 months after SARS-CoV-2 vaccination. These receptors were taken from a human donor who had recovered from COVID-19. Each CDR3 is given with its conserved first and last residue. Each record gives: CDR3 protein, CDR3 DNA, D gene, V gene, J gene, clone size. A D gene is named only where the DNA matches it firmly. A clone size is listed for some rows: how often the clone was seen (once, few, many), or a class if it is expanded.

cdr3_aa: CASSSWDRDGPQHF; cdr3_nt: TGTGCCAGCAGTTCCTGGGACAGGGACGGGCCCCAGCATTTT; d_call: TRBD1; v_call: TRBV27; j_call: TRBJ1-5; clone_size: few
cdr3_aa: CSASIGGPSTDTQYF; cdr3_nt: TGCAGTGCTAGTATCGGGGGGCCCAGCACAGATACGCAGTATTTT; d_call: -; v_call: TRBV20-1; j_call: TRBJ2-3; clone_size: few
cdr3_aa: CASSPPGSDTQYF; cdr3_nt: TGTGCCAGCAGCCCCCCGGGGTCAGATACGCAGTATTTT; d_call: -; v_call: TRBV7-2; j_call: TRBJ2-3; clone_size: -
cdr3_aa: CRAGFMNTEAFF; cdr3_nt: TGCAGGGCGGGGTTCATGAACACTGAAGCTTTCTTT; d_call: -; v_call: TRBV20-1; j_call: TRBJ1-1; clone_size: few
cdr3_aa: CSARDGQHTEAFF; cdr3_nt: TGCAGTGCTAGAGATGGGCAGCACACTGAAGCTTTCTTT; d_call: -; v_call: TRBV20-1; j_call: TRBJ1-1; clone_size: -
cdr3_aa: CASSPLFGGLGGYTF; cdr3_nt: TGTGCCAGCAGCCCTTTATTCGGGGGGCTGGGTGGCTACACCTTC; d_call: -; v_call: TRBV7-8; j_call: TRBJ1-2; clone_size: few
cdr3_aa: CASSSRTGYQPQHF; cdr3_nt: TGTGCCAGCAGTTCGCGGACAGGGTACCAGCCCCAGCATTTT; d_call: TRBD1; v_call: TRBV6-5; j_call: TRBJ1-5; clone_size: -
cdr3_aa: CSALGGASSYEQYF; cdr3_nt: TGCAGTGCTCTAGGGGGTGCCTCCTCCTACGAGCAGTACTTC; d_call: -; v_call: TRBV20-1; j_call: TRBJ2-7; clone_size: few
cdr3_aa: CSARDSGGTDTQYF; cdr3_nt: TGCAGTGCTAGAGATAGCGGGGGCACAGATACGCAGTATTTT; d_call: TRBD2; v_call: TRBV20-1; j_call: TRBJ2-3; clone_size: -
cdr3_aa: CASSIGRADIQYF; cdr3_nt: TGTGCCAGTAGTATTGGCAGGGCTGACATTCAGTACTTC; d_call: -; v_call: TRBV19; j_call: TRBJ2-4; clone_size: -
cdr3_aa: CASSEAGAGDTEAFF; cdr3_nt: TGTGCCAGCAGTGAAGCGGGGGCAGGGGACACTGAAGCTTTCTTT; d_call: -; v_call: TRBV2; j_call: TRBJ1-1; clone_size: -
cdr3_aa: CASSYGTSLRGETQYF; cdr3_nt: TGTGCCAGCAGTTACGGGACTAGCCTAAGAGGAGAGACCCAGTACTTC; d_call: TRBD2; v_call: TRBV6-2/TRBV6-3; j_call: TRBJ2-5; clone_size: once
cdr3_aa: CSARGYTGELFF; cdr3_nt: TGCAGTGCCAGAGGGTACACCGGGGAGCTGTTTTTT; d_call: -; v_call: TRBV20-1; j_call: TRBJ2-2; clone_size: -
cdr3_aa: CASSLDAGGVYQPQHF; cdr3_nt: TGTGCCAGCAGCTTAGACGCAGGGGGCGTATATCAGCCCCAGCATTTT; d_call: TRBD1; v_call: TRBV7-9; j_call: TRBJ1-5; clone_size: -
cdr3_aa: CASSDAGQGAYEQYF; cdr3_nt: TGTGCCAGCAGTGATGCCGGACAGGGCGCCTACGAGCAGTACTTC; d_call: TRBD1; v_call: TRBV6-1; j_call: TRBJ2-7; clone_size: -
cdr3_aa: CASSLGQGSPLHF; cdr3_nt: TGTGCCAGCAGCTTAGGCCAGGGATCACCCCTCCACTTT; d_call: -; v_call: TRBV7-9; j_call: TRBJ1-6; clone_size: few
cdr3_aa: CSAPQLKLAYGYTF; cdr3_nt: TGCAGTGCCCCCCAACTAAAATTGGCCTATGGCTACACCTTC; d_call: -; v_call: TRBV20-1; j_call: TRBJ1-2; clone_size: few
cdr3_aa: CASSSTGLAGNFEQYF; cdr3_nt: TGTGCCAGCAGCTCGACCGGACTAGCGGGGAACTTCGAGCAGTACTTC; d_call: TRBD2; v_call: TRBV5-4; j_call: TRBJ2-7; clone_size: -
cdr3_aa: CASSIGPGGSNSPLHF; cdr3_nt: TGTGCCAGTAGTATCGGCCCAGGGGGTTCGAATTCACCCCTCCACTTT; d_call: TRBD1; v_call: TRBV19; j_call: TRBJ1-6; clone_size: -
cdr3_aa: CASSHEAGWPTDTQYF; cdr3_nt: TGTGCCAGCAGCCACGAAGCGGGGTGGCCCACAGATACGCAGTATTTT; d_call: TRBD2; v_call: TRBV4-2; j_call: TRBJ2-3; clone_size: -
cdr3_aa: CASSLHMNRDEQFF; cdr3_nt: TGTGCCAGCAGTTTGCATATGAATCGCGATGAGCAGTTCTTC; d_call: -; v_call: TRBV12-3/TRBV12-4; j_call: TRBJ2-1; clone_size: -
cdr3_aa: CASSGQTQETQYF; cdr3_nt: TGTGCCAGCAGTGGACAGACCCAAGAGACCCAGTACTTC; d_call: -; v_call: TRBV2; j_call: TRBJ2-5; clone_size: few
cdr3_aa: CASIPWGLGETQYF; cdr3_nt: TGTGCCAGCATCCCCTGGGGGTTGGGAGAGACCCAGTACTTC; d_call: -; v_call: TRBV2; j_call: TRBJ2-5; clone_size: -
cdr3_aa: CASSLVEAQYF; cdr3_nt: TGTGCCAGCAGCTTAGTTGAGGCCCAGTACTTC; d_call: -; v_call: TRBV7-2; j_call: TRBJ2-5; clone_size: few
cdr3_aa: CASSPGRGAGNQPQHF; cdr3_nt: TGTGCCAGTAGCCCGGGAAGGGGGGCCGGCAATCAGCCCCAGCATTTT; d_call: -; v_call: TRBV19; j_call: TRBJ1-5; clone_size: -
cdr3_aa: CASSPATGPGGLETQYF; cdr3_nt: TGTGCCAGCAGCCCCGCCACGGGCCCAGGGGGATTAGAGACCCAGTACTTC; d_call: TRBD1; v_call: TRBV7-6; j_call: TRBJ2-5; clone_size: medium-sized
cdr3_aa: CATSDSGVETQYF; cdr3_nt: TGTGCCACCAGTGATTCAGGGGTGGAGACCCAGTACTTC; d_call: -; v_call: TRBV24-1; j_call: TRBJ2-5; clone_size: -
cdr3_aa: CARASGIYNEQFF; cdr3_nt: TGTGCCAGAGCTAGCGGGATTTACAATGAGCAGTTCTTC; d_call: TRBD2; v_call: TRBV10-3; j_call: TRBJ2-1; clone_size: few
cdr3_aa: CSASNLHNNSPLHF; cdr3_nt: TGCAGTGCTAGTAACCTCCATAATAATTCACCCCTCCACTTT; d_call: -; v_call: TRBV20-1; j_call: TRBJ1-6; clone_size: few
cdr3_aa: CAISDETGFLDGYTF; cdr3_nt: TGTGCCATCAGCGACGAGACAGGGTTCTTGGATGGCTACACCTTC; d_call: TRBD1; v_call: TRBV10-3; j_call: TRBJ1-2; clone_size: -
cdr3_aa: CASNRMYNSPLHF; cdr3_nt: TGTGCCAGCAATCGCATGTATAATTCACCCCTCCACTTT; d_call: -; v_call: TRBV6-1; j_call: TRBJ1-6; clone_size: once
cdr3_aa: CATSDPIGQGRGEQFF; cdr3_nt: TGTGCCACCAGTGACCCCATCGGACAGGGGAGGGGTGAGCAGTTCTTC; d_call: TRBD1; v_call: TRBV24-1; j_call: TRBJ2-1; clone_size: few
cdr3_aa: CASSPWGEGAFF; cdr3_nt: TGTGCCAGCAGCCCGTGGGGCGAGGGAGCTTTCTTT; d_call: -; v_call: TRBV7-6; j_call: TRBJ1-1; clone_size: few
cdr3_aa: CASSLRANYGYTF; cdr3_nt: TGTGCCAGCAGCTTGAGGGCTAACTATGGCTACACCTTC; d_call: -; v_call: TRBV7-2; j_call: TRBJ1-2; clone_size: few
cdr3_aa: CASSELKTQYF; cdr3_nt: TGTGCCAGCAGTGAACTAAAGACCCAGTACTTC; d_call: -; v_call: TRBV2; j_call: TRBJ2-5; clone_size: -
cdr3_aa: CASSFGGAYNEQFF; cdr3_nt: TGTGCCAGCAGTTTTGGGGGGGCCTACAATGAGCAGTTCTTC; d_call: TRBD2; v_call: TRBV27; j_call: TRBJ2-1; clone_size: once
cdr3_aa: CASSLGGGGRNTQYF; cdr3_nt: TGTGCCAGCAGCTTAGGGGGCGGGGGTAGGAATACGCAGTATTTT; d_call: TRBD2; v_call: TRBV7-2; j_call: TRBJ2-3; clone_size: few
cdr3_aa: CSARAGQVNTEAFF; cdr3_nt: TGCAGTGCTAGAGCAGGACAGGTGAACACTGAAGCTTTCTTT; d_call: TRBD1; v_call: TRBV20-1; j_call: TRBJ1-1; clone_size: -
cdr3_aa: CASSSDGQGAGGHTF; cdr3_nt: TGTGCCAGCAGTTCCGACGGACAGGGGGCGGGTGGCCACACCTTC; d_call: TRBD1; v_call: TRBV6-5; j_call: TRBJ1-2; clone_size: -
cdr3_aa: CASRCSGRGQGQVDQPQHF; cdr3_nt: TGTGCCAGCAGATGCTCGGGCAGGGGGCAGGGGCAAGTCGATCAGCCCCAGCATTTT; d_call: TRBD1; v_call: TRBV7-3; j_call: TRBJ1-5; clone_size: few
cdr3_aa: CTSSLVPSGGGADTQYF; cdr3_nt: TGTACCAGCAGCTTAGTGCCTAGCGGAGGGGGAGCAGATACGCAGTATTTT; d_call: -; v_call: TRBV7-2; j_call: TRBJ2-3; clone_size: -
cdr3_aa: CSARGLAGTYYEQYF; cdr3_nt: TGCAGTGCTAGAGGCCTAGCGGGAACCTACTACGAGCAGTACTTC; d_call: TRBD2; v_call: TRBV20-1; j_call: TRBJ2-7; clone_size: few
cdr3_aa: CASSDAGAGGYTF; cdr3_nt: TGTGCCAGCAGTGACGCGGGGGCGGGGGGCTACACCTTC; d_call: -; v_call: TRBV2; j_call: TRBJ1-2; clone_size: -
cdr3_aa: CASSPGTSGSETQYF; cdr3_nt: TGTGCCAGCAGCCCCGGGACTAGCGGGAGTGAGACCCAGTACTTC; d_call: TRBD2; v_call: TRBV5-4; j_call: TRBJ2-5; clone_size: few
cdr3_aa: CASSDLPGGQPQHF; cdr3_nt: TGTGCCAGCAGTGATCTACCGGGGGGTCAGCCCCAGCATTTT; d_call: -; v_call: TRBV6-1; j_call: TRBJ1-5; clone_size: -
cdr3_aa: CASSQDQGTEQFF; cdr3_nt: TGTGCCAGCAGCCAAGATCAGGGTACTGAGCAGTTCTTC; d_call: -; v_call: TRBV4-2; j_call: TRBJ2-1; clone_size: -
cdr3_aa: CASVKGLAGQETQYF; cdr3_nt: TGTGCCAGCGTGAAGGGACTAGCGGGGCAAGAGACCCAGTACTTC; d_call: TRBD2; v_call: TRBV2; j_call: TRBJ2-5; clone_size: -
cdr3_aa: CASSLGRLNQPQHF; cdr3_nt: TGTGCCAGCAGCTTAGGACGGCTCAATCAGCCCCAGCATTTT; d_call: -; v_call: TRBV7-2; j_call: TRBJ1-5; clone_size: -
cdr3_aa: CASSYPRDRGTSYEQYF; cdr3_nt: TGTGCCAGCAGCTACCCCCGGGACAGGGGTACCTCCTACGAGCAGTACTTC; d_call: -; v_call: TRBV21-1; j_call: TRBJ2-7; clone_size: large
cdr3_aa: CASRKAAGHEQFF; cdr3_nt: TGTGCCAGCAGAAAAGCCGCGGGACATGAGCAGTTCTTC; d_call: -; v_call: TRBV6-6; j_call: TRBJ2-1; clone_size: few
cdr3_aa: CATSGTGGVETQYF; cdr3_nt: TGTGCCACCAGTGGAACGGGAGGGGTAGAGACCCAGTACTTC; d_call: TRBD2; v_call: TRBV24-1; j_call: TRBJ2-5; clone_size: -
cdr3_aa: CASNPGGYEQYF; cdr3_nt: TGTGCCAGCAACCCAGGGGGCTACGAGCAGTACTTC; d_call: TRBD1; v_call: TRBV6-1; j_call: TRBJ2-7; clone_size: -
cdr3_aa: CASRISPNVGELFF; cdr3_nt: TGTGCCAGCAGGATCAGCCCCAACGTCGGGGAGCTGTTTTTT; d_call: -; v_call: TRBV7-2; j_call: TRBJ2-2; clone_size: few
cdr3_aa: CASSHFLEGIEPQHF; cdr3_nt: TGTGCCAGTAGTCATTTTCTAGAGGGGATCGAGCCCCAGCATTTT; d_call: -; v_call: TRBV19; j_call: TRBJ1-5; clone_size: -